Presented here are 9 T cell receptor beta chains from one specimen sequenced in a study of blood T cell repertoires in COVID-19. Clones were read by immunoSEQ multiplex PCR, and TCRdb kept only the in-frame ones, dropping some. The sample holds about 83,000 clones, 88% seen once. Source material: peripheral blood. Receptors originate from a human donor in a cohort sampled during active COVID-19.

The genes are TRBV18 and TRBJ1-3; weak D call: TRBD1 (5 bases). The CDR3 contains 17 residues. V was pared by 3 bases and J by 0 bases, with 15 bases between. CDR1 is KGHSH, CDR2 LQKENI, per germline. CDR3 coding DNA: TGTGCCAGCTCACCCCTTTCTGGGGGGGTCTCTGGAAACACCATATATTTT. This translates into CASSPLSGGVSGNTIYF.

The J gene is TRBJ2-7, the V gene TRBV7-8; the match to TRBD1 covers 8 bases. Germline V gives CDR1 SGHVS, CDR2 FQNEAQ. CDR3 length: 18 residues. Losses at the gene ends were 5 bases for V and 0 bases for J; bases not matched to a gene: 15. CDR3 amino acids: CASSPGQGMAGSSYEQYF. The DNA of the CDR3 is TGTGCCAGCAGCCCTGGACAGGGCATGGCTGGGAGCTCCTACGAGCAGTACTTC. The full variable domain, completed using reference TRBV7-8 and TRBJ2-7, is GAGVSQSPRYKVAKRGQDVALRCDPISGHVSLFWYQQALGQGPEFLTYFQNEAQLDKSGLPSDRFFAERPEGSVSTLKIQRTQQEDSAVYLCASSPGQGMAGSSYEQYFGPGTRLTVT.

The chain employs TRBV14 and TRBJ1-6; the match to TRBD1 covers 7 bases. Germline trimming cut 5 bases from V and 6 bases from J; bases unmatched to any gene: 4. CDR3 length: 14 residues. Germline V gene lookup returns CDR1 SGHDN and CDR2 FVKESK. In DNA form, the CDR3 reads TGTGCCAGCAGCAGGGACAGATTTAATTCACCCCTCCACTTT. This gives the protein CASSRDRFNSPLHF. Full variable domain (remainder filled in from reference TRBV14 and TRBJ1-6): EAGVTQFPSHSVIEKGQTVTLRCDPISGHDNLYWYRRVMGKEIKFLLHFVKESKQDESGMPNNRFLAERTGGTYSTLKVQPAELEDSGVYFCASSRDRFNSPLHFGNGTRLTVT.

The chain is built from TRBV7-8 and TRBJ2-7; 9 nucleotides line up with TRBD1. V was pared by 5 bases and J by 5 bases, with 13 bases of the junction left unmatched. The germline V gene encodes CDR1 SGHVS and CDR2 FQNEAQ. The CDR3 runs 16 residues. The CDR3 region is CASSPPGQGFRDEQYF. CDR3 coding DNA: TGTGCCAGCAGCCCCCCAGGACAGGGGTTTAGGGACGAGCAGTACTTC.

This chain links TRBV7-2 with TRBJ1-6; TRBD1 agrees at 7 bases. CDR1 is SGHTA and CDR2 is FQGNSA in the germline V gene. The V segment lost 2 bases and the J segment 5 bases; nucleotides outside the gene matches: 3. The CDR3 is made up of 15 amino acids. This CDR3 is CASSLLGQHNSPLHF. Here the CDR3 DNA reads TGTGCCAGCAGCTTATTGGGACAGCATAATTCACCCCTCCACTTT.

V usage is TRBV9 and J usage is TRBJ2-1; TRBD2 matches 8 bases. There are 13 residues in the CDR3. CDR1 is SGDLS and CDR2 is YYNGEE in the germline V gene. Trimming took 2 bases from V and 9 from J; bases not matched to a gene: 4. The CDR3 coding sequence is TGTGCCAGCAGCGTTACGGGAGGGGGTGAGCAGTTCTTC. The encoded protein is CASSVTGGGEQFF.

In nucleotides, the CDR3 is TGTGCCAGCTCGGGACTAGTCGGGGAGCTGTTTTTT. Residues: CASSGLVGELFF. V is TRBV18 and J is TRBJ2-2; 8 bases fit TRBD2. Germline values: CDR1 KGHSH, CDR2 LQKENI. CDR3 length: 12 residues. V lost 6 bases, J lost 7 bases, and 1 base stayed unmatched.

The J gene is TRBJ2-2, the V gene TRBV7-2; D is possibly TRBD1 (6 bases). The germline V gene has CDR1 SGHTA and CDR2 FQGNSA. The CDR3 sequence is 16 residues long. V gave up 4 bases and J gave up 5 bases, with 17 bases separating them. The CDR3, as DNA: TGTGCCAGCAGCTCCGGGATCTGGGGGCGGACCGGGGAGCTGTTTTTT. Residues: CASSSGIWGRTGELFF.

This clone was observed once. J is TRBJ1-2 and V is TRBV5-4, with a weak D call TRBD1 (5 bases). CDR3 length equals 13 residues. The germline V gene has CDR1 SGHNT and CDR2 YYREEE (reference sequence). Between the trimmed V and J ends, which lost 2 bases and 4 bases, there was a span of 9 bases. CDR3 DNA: TGTGCCAGCAGCTTTAGGGGCCCCTATGGCTACACCTTC. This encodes CASSFRGPYGYTF.